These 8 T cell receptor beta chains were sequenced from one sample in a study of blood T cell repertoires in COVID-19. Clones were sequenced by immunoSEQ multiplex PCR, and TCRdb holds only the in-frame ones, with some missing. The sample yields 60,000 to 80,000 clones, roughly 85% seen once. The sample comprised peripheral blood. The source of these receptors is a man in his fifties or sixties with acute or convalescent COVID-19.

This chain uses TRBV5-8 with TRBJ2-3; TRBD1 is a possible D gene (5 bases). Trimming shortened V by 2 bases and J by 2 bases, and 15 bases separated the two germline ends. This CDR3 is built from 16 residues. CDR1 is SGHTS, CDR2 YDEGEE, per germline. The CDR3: CASSLTAGLYTDTQYF. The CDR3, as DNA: TGTGCCAGCAGCTTAACGGCAGGGCTTTACACAGATACGCAGTATTTT.

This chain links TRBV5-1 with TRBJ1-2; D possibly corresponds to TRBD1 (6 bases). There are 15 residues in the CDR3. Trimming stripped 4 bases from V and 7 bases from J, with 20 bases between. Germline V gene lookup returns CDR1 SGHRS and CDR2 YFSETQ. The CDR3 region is CASSPGSGRGGGYTF. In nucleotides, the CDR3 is TGCGCCAGCAGCCCTGGATCCGGCAGGGGTGGTGGCTACACCTTC.

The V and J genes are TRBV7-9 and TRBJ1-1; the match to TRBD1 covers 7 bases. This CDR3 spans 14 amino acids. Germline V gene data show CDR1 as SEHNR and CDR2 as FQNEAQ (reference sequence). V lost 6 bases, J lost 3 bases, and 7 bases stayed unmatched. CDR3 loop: CASSKGARDTEAFF. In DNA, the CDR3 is TGTGCCAGCAGTAAGGGGGCGCGGGACACTGAAGCTTTCTTT.

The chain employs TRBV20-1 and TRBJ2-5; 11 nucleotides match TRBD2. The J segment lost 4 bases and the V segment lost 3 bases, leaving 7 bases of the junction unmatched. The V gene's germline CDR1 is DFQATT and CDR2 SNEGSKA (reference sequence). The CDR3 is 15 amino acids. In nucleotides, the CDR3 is TGCAGTGCTAGTACTCTAGCGGGGGGACGAGAGACCCAGTACTTC. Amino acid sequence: CSASTLAGGRETQYF.

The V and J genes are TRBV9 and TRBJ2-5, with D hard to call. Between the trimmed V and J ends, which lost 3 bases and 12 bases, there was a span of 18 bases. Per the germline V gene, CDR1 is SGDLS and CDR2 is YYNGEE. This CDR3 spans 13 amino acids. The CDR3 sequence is CASSAVAHPTKYF. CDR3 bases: TGTGCCAGCAGCGCGGTAGCCCATCCCACTAAGTACTTC.

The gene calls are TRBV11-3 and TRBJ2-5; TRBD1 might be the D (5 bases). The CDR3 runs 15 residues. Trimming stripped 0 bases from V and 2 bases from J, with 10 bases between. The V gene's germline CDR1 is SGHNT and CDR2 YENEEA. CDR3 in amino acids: CASSLDGREQETQYF. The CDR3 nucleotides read TGTGCCAGCAGCTTAGATGGCAGGGAACAAGAGACCCAGTACTTC.

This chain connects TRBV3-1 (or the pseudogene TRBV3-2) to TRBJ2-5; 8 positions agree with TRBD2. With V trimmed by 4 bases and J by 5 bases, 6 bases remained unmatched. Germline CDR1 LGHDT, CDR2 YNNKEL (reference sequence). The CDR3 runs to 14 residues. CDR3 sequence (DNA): TGTGCCAGCAGCCCCGCGGGGGGCGGTGAGACCCAGTACTTC. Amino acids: CASSPAGGGETQYF.

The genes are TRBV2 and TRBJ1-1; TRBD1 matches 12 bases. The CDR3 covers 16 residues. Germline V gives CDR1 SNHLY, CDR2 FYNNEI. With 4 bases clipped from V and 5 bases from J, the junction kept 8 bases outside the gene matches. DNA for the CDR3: TGTGCCAGCAGTGCTCCGGGACAGGGGGCAAGAACTGAAGCTTTCTTT. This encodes CASSAPGQGARTEAFF.